This T cell receptor (beta chain) derives from a study of T cell responses to AZD1222 COVID-19 vaccine. Study observations and caveats: The study found Spike-specific TCR breadth and depth rose after two AZD1222 doses. Females outnumbered males among donors, who were mostly white British; clonal diversity was possibly underestimated. The study sampled repertoires only after the peak T cell response. Unmutated regions of variants are reportedly targeted by nearly half of spike-specific TCRs.

Method: immunoSEQ multiplex PCR; TCRdb's copy keeps in-frame clones and lacks some. The sample contains about 67,000 clones, 83% of which appear only once. A word on this clone: Antigen unknown.

The starting material was peripheral blood, obtained 28 days after the second AZD1222 dose. This TCR was sampled from an adult who received the AZD1222 COVID-19 vaccine.

The CDR3 protein is CASSADTSGDNEQFF. CDR3 DNA sequence: TGTGCCAGCAGTGCCGACACTAGCGGGGACAATGAGCAGTTCTTC. The chain links TRBV6-4 to TRBJ2-1; 10 bases map to TRBD2. V dropped 4 bases and J dropped 5; count of bases not matched to a gene: 5. The CDR3 contains 15 residues. Germline assignment: CDR1 MRHNA and CDR2 SNTAGT.